This T cell receptor beta chain was documented in a study of cytomegalovirus exposure and HLA in healthy donors. Regarding the study as a whole: Most TCR sequences were uncommon, yet certain public TCRs appeared in many donors.

With 60 Vbeta and 13 Jbeta primers, the PCR was carried out. The authors' processing: An analysis performed later counted about 80 million unique TCR beta chains (roughly 10 million of them shared). Assay used: immunoSEQ multiplex PCR; TCRdb lists only in-frame clones, some missing. The D gene and trimming were derived from the DNA, and the V and J assignments and clone size from that table. Among tens of thousands of clones listed, 82% were seen once. As concerns this clone: Its antigen is currently unknown.

This receptor was taken from a man aged 50-59 years in good health and CMV-seronegative. Sequencing was done on a sample of PBMCs.

This CDR3 is CASSLAGLRANYGYTF. The CDR3 bases are TGTGCCAGCAGCTTAGCGGGACTGAGAGCCAACTATGGCTACACCTTC. The rearrangement joins TRBV7-8 to TRBJ1-2; perhaps TRBD1 as D (5 bases). The V end lost 0 bases, the J end lost 2 bases, and 13 bases lay between the germline ends. Looked up from germline, CDR1 is SGHVS and CDR2 is FQNEAQ. The length of the CDR3 is 16 residues.